The 28 T cell receptor beta chains below were found in one sample sequenced in a study of T-cell memory formation after mild COVID-19. TCRdb fed the 5' RACE reads into MiXCR, producing one record per CDR3 protein. The sample consists of over 10,000 distinct CDR3 sequences, around 15% of them appearing once. The sequencing input was PBMCs or a T cell subset sorted from them (not recorded which). The receptors derive from a man younger than 35 who had mild COVID-19 (a few samples of this study predate the infection). Cell type and time point are not known.

Regarding this clonotype: One end of the junction varies from germline; a read error may be responsible. The V and J genes are TRBV19 and TRBJ1-1, with unresolved D. The CDR3 length is 12 residues. Germline assignment: CDR1 LNHDA and CDR2 SQIVND (reference sequence). CDR3: CASIRGGTEALF. For the CDR3, the DNA is TGTGCCAGTATACGCGGAGGAACTGAAGCTTTATTT.

The chain combines TRBV11-2 with TRBJ2-5; D not certain. CDR3 length: 16 residues. Germline-derived CDR1 and CDR2 are SGHAT and FQNNGV. Trimming pared 1 base from V and 2 bases from J, leaving 14 bases between. CDR3 nucleotide sequence: TGTGCCAGCAGCTTAGGAATATGGCAAGAGCAAGAGACCCAGTACTTC. Its translation: CASSLGIWQEQETQYF.

In this sample, this clonotype turned up a few times. This CDR3 reads CASSHTPDREGGYTF. The CDR3 region has the DNA TGCGCCAGCAGCCACACCCCGGACAGGGAGGGCGGCTACACCTTC. The chain joins TRBV4-1 to TRBJ1-2, with TRBD1 identical over 8 bases. This CDR3 spans 15 amino acids. Germline V gene lookup returns CDR1 MGHRA and CDR2 YSYEKL. V lost 3 bases to trimming and J lost 8 bases; unmatched junction nucleotides: 11.

J is TRBJ2-7 and V is TRBV18; 10 bases line up with TRBD1. The trim removed 1 base at V and 7 bases at J, leaving 13 bases unmatched. Germline loops: CDR1 KGHSH, CDR2 LQKENI. CDR3 length: 17 residues. The CDR3 region is CASSPRNGDRGLGEQYV. The CDR3 DNA sequence: TGTGCCAGCTCACCACGAAACGGCGACAGGGGGCTAGGGGAGCAGTACGTC.

The V call is TRBV28, the J call TRBJ1-2; maybe TRBD1 (5 bases). The V and J ends lost 6 bases and 8 bases respectively, with 13 bases between them. Germline lookup yields CDR1 MDHEN and CDR2 SYDVKM. The CDR3 contains 12 residues. CDR3 in amino acids: CASSDAGLGYTF. CDR3 bases: TGTGCCAGCAGCGATGCGGGGCTGGGCTACACCTTC.

The V and J genes are TRBV7-3 and TRBJ2-3; 9 nucleotides match TRBD1. The CDR3 covers 16 residues. CDR1 is SGHTA and CDR2 is FQGTGA in the germline V gene. V dropped 2 bases and J dropped 0; count of bases not matched to a gene: 3. The DNA for the CDR3 is TGTGCCAGCAGCTTACAGGGACAGGGAAGCACAGATACGCAGTATTTT. Its protein product is CASSLQGQGSTDTQYF. Using reference TRBV7-3 and TRBJ2-3 for the parts outside the CDR3, the full variable domain is GAGVSQTPSNKVTEKGKYVELRCDPISGHTALYWYRQSLGQGPEFLIYFQGTGAADDSGLPNDRFFAVRPEGSVSTLKIQRTERGDSAVYLCASSLQGQGSTDTQYFGPGTRLTVL.

This clonotype has a count of ten or more. The chain links TRBV7-8 to TRBJ1-2, with D uncertain. Germline V gene lookup returns CDR1 SGHVS and CDR2 FQNEAQ. Trimming took off 5 bases at V and 1 base at J, with 5 bases between the two ends. This CDR3 spans 12 amino acids. The CDR3 reads CASSKDNYGYTF. The CDR3 nucleotides are TGTGCCAGCAGCAAGGATAACTATGGCTACACCTTC.

This CDR3 is CASSPLGWTDHVFSGANVLTF. The CDR3 DNA reads as TGTGCCAGCAGTCCGCTCGGGTGGACAGATCACGTCTTCTCTGGGGCCAACGTCCTGACTTTC. The chain employs TRBV27 and TRBJ2-6; possible D gene TRBD1, 6 bases. The germline CDR1 and CDR2 sequences are MNHEY and SMNVEV (reference sequence). The V end lost 5 bases, the J end lost 0 bases, and 26 bases lay between the germline ends. The CDR3 contains 21 residues.

The V gene is TRBV4-1, the J gene TRBJ1-2, with D tentatively TRBD1 (5 bases). The V and J ends lost 2 bases and 4 bases respectively, with 11 bases between them. The CDR3 runs 14 residues. In germline, CDR1 is MGHRA, CDR2 YSYEKL. The CDR3 reads CASSQKWGGYGYTF. CDR3 sequence (DNA): TGCGCCAGCAGCCAAAAGTGGGGGGGCTATGGCTACACCTTC.

This clonotype was counted ten times or more. The gene calls are TRBV9 and TRBJ2-3, with 7 bases fitting TRBD1. With V trimmed by 3 bases and J by 5 bases, 12 bases remained unmatched. The CDR3 is made up of 16 amino acids. Germline lookup yields CDR1 SGDLS and CDR2 YYNGEE. The CDR3 DNA is TGTGCCAGCAGCGGAATCCGGGACAGCCCAAGAGATACGCAGTATTTT. Protein sequence: CASSGIRDSPRDTQYF.

The chain uses TRBV27 and TRBJ2-1; possibly TRBD1 or TRBD2 for D (5 bases each). The germline V and J ends were trimmed by 3 bases and 5 bases, with 14 bases remaining between them. The CDR3 covers 15 residues. Germline lookup yields CDR1 MNHEY and CDR2 SMNVEV (reference sequence). CDR3 sequence: CASSFSAVGHNEQFF. CDR3 sequence (DNA): TGTGCCAGCAGTTTTTCGGCAGTGGGACACAATGAGCAGTTCTTC.

This chain links TRBV18 with TRBJ2-7, with D uncertain. The length of the CDR3 is 14 residues. Germline values: CDR1 KGHSH, CDR2 LQKENI. Trimming left V 6 bases short and J 2 bases short, with 14 bases between. The CDR3 region is CASSDLAQAYEQYF. In DNA, the CDR3 is TGTGCCAGCTCCGACCTGGCCCAGGCCTACGAGCAGTACTTC.

The sample holds many counts of this clonotype. The rearrangement joins TRBV12-3 or TRBV12-4 to TRBJ1-4; D remains unclear. V was cut by 7 bases and J by 3 bases, with 12 bases left in between. This CDR3 is built from 14 residues. In DNA form, the CDR3 reads TGTGCCAGCACTTCGTCTGGGGCTAATGAAAAACTGTTTTTT. Translating gives CASTSSGANEKLFF.

This clonotype turned up a few times. The rearrangement links TRBV6-2 or TRBV6-3 to TRBJ1-4; the D gene is possibly TRBD1 (5 bases). This CDR3 contains 14 residues. V was trimmed by 2 bases and J by 5 bases, leaving 9 bases between them. Per germline, CDR1 MNHEY and CDR2 SVGEGT. The CDR3 coding sequence is TGTGCCAGCAGTTACCGGGACCACAATGAAAAACTGTTTTTT. It codes for CASSYRDHNEKLFF.

This clonotype has a count of ten or more. The rearrangement links TRBV4-1 to TRBJ1-2; no clear D gene. The CDR3 is made up of 15 amino acids. Germline lookup yields CDR1 MGHRA and CDR2 YSYEKL. Trimming left V 3 bases short and J 0 bases short, with 11 bases between. CDR3 sequence reads: CASSQRSVANYGYTF. The CDR3 DNA is TGCGCCAGCAGCCAGCGGTCAGTGGCTAACTATGGCTACACCTTC.

This clonotype has more than one count but fewer than ten. The J gene is TRBJ2-1, the V gene TRBV3-1; D remains ambiguous. Trimming removed 1 base at V and 7 bases at J, with 5 bases between. Germline V CDR1 and CDR2: LGHDT, YNNKEL (reference sequence). The CDR3 has 12 amino acids. CDR3: CASSQGGNEQFF. The CDR3 DNA sequence: TGTGCCAGCAGCCAAGGCGGAAATGAGCAGTTCTTC.

This clonotype was observed a handful of times. The rearrangement joins TRBV28 to TRBJ1-5; weak D call: TRBD1 (5 bases). CDR3 length: 14 amino acids. V lost 3 bases and J 5 bases, leaving 11 bases between the germline ends. Per the germline V gene, CDR1 is MDHEN and CDR2 is SYDVKM. Here the CDR3 DNA reads TGTGCCAGCAGTTTTGAGTGGGGACATCAGCCCCAGCATTTT. This sequence encodes CASSFEWGHQPQHF.

This clonotype was picked up one time. A much larger clone sits a single nucleotide away, making a read error possible. The V gene is TRBV27, the J gene TRBJ1-2; 9 bases fit TRBD1. J was trimmed by 4 bases and V by 8 bases; bases with no gene match: 11. Germline loops: CDR1 MNHEY, CDR2 SMNVEV (reference sequence). This CDR3 has 15 amino acids. In DNA form, the CDR3 reads TGTGCCAGCGGTTCCCTCGGGACAGGGTGCTATGGCTACACCTTC. Encoded protein: CASGSLGTGCYGYTF.

With regard to this clonotype: A read error may be the cause here, since a much bigger clone is one base away. The chain recombines TRBV27 with TRBJ1-5, with D unclear. There are 15 residues in the CDR3. Germline V gene sequence: CDR1 MNHEY, CDR2 SMNVEV (reference sequence). The CDR3 DNA reads TGTGCCAGCAGTCCCGGGTATGCGGCCGGGCAGCACCAGCATTTT. It is translated as CASSPGYAAGQHQHF.

This chain joins TRBV12-3 or TRBV12-4 and TRBJ1-4, with D perhaps matching TRBD1 (5 bases). The V gene lost 8 bases and the J gene lost 7 bases, with 14 bases spanning the gap. This CDR3 is 13 amino acids long. DNA of the CDR3: TGTGCCAGCGGGGGGATGTTGGGTGAAAAACTGTTTTTT. It codes for CASGGMLGEKLFF.

In its sample, this clonotype was seen a few times. The chain recombines TRBV5-1 with TRBJ2-2; D possibly corresponds to TRBD2 (7 bases). The V gene's germline CDR1 is SGHRS and CDR2 YFSETQ. The CDR3 sequence is 16 residues long. Trimming removed 2 bases from V and 1 base from J, with 12 bases in between. CDR3 sequence: CASSLAGGLNTGELFF. CDR3 coding DNA: TGCGCCAGCAGCTTAGCCGGGGGGCTGAACACCGGGGAGCTGTTTTTT.

This clonotype appeared a few times. The V call is TRBV12-3 or TRBV12-4, the J call TRBJ2-7, with a weak D call TRBD2 (5 bases). Trimming left V 2 bases short and J 3 bases short, with 11 bases between. This CDR3 has 14 amino acids. The CDR3 loop is CASSLLVGSYEQYF. The CDR3 DNA reads as TGTGCCAGCAGTTTATTGGTGGGGAGCTACGAGCAGTACTTC.

This clonotype was recorded many times. The chain carries TRBV7-6 and TRBJ2-7; D gene unclear. The CDR3 is 12 amino acids. Germline values: CDR1 SGHVS, CDR2 FNYEAQ. Deletions cut 2 bases from V and 5 bases from J, with 7 bases between. This CDR3 reads CASSLIQDEQYF. As DNA, the CDR3 is TGTGCCAGCAGCTTAATCCAGGACGAGCAGTACTTC.

The table lists this clonotype with many counts. The chain links TRBV12-3 or TRBV12-4 to TRBJ2-3; D unresolved. Trimming took 3 bases from V and 6 from J, leaving 16 bases between them. This CDR3 has 15 residues. The CDR3 DNA is TGTGCCAGCAGTTTTCTAAGATGGCGGTGGGATACGCAGTATTTT. This gives the protein CASSFLRWRWDTQYF.

This clonotype was seen a few times. The CDR3 region is CASSEWQRGSYEQYV. The CDR3 DNA follows: TGTGCCAGCAGTGAGTGGCAGCGGGGGTCCTACGAGCAGTACGTC. The chain employs TRBV2 and TRBJ2-7; 8 bases are a match to TRBD2. CDR1 SNHLY and CDR2 FYNNEI come from the germline V gene. The length of the CDR3 is 15 residues. Trimming cost V 3 bases and J 1 base; bases outside gene matches: 5.

This clonotype was picked up a small number of times. The chain combines TRBV7-8 with TRBJ1-1, with D possibly matching TRBD1 (6 bases). The ends were cut back, 8 bases at V and 5 bases at J, with 9 bases in the middle. The CDR3 length is 11 residues. The germline V gene has CDR1 SGHVS and CDR2 FQNEAQ. Written as DNA, the CDR3 is TGTGCCAGCGGGGGCTCGACTGAAGCTTTCTTT. Translation gives CASGGSTEAFF.

This clonotype has at least ten counts. V and J are TRBV10-3 and TRBJ1-4, with D uncertain. V shed 0 bases and J shed 7 bases, with 15 bases lying between them. Germline CDR1 reads ENHRY; CDR2 reads SYGVKD. The CDR3 has 16 residues. The CDR3 here is CAISESRARHGEKLFF. The CDR3 region has the DNA TGTGCCATCAGTGAGTCTAGGGCCCGCCATGGTGAAAAACTGTTTTTT.

The CDR3 sequence is CASSPDQGAGTEAFF. Written as DNA, the CDR3 is TGTGCCAGCAGCCCCGATCAGGGGGCAGGCACTGAAGCTTTCTTT. This sequence joins TRBV7-6 and TRBJ1-1, with 8 bases lining up with TRBD1. Germline-derived CDR1 and CDR2 are SGHVS and FNYEAQ. V dropped 5 bases and J dropped 4; count of bases not matched to a gene: 9. The CDR3 contains 15 residues.